Described below is a single TCR beta chain sequence and its context. Its specificity is not known. Germline V gene data show CDR1 as LGHDT and CDR2 as YNNKEL (reference sequence). V was clipped by 0 bases and J by 11 bases, with 16 bases between them. The CDR3 extends over 14 amino acids. The sample comes from a study of T cell responses to AZD1222 COVID-19 vaccine. Study overall: The study pooled second doses at about 4 or about 12 weeks. Whole-study results and caveats: The peak T cell response came first, and repertoires were sampled only after it. Per reports, nearly half of all spike-specific TCRs target regions that are unmutated in variants.

Using immunoSEQ multiplex PCR, the repertoire was profiled, and TCRdb retains in-frame clones only, with some absent. The table lists 88,000 or so clones, 75% to 90% of them singletons. Sequenced material: peripheral blood, taken on day 0 of AZD1222 vaccination. The clonotype comes from an adult in good health. The chain joins TRBV3-1 (or the pseudogene TRBV3-2) to TRBJ1-1; a weak D match, TRBD1 (5 bases). CDR3 DNA: TGTGCCAGCAGCCAAGATGGGGCTTGGAGGGGCGCTTTCTTT. It yields the protein CASSQDGAWRGAFF.